This T cell receptor beta chain was found in a study of response to subunit inactivated influenza vaccine. With regard to this clonotype: Its antigen is not identified.

TCRdb itself ran the RT-PCR reads through MiXCR, one entry per CDR3 protein. The table lists 500,000 or so distinct CDR3 sequences, 16% of them singletons, with approximately 3% in the top ten. Overall study findings and caveats: The authors offered the suggestion that each seasonal influenza vaccination recruits few new T cells.

The CDR3 runs to 14 residues. Between the trimmed V and J ends, which lost 7 bases and 4 bases, there was a span of 16 bases. The chain joins TRBV12-3 or TRBV12-4 to TRBJ1-1, with TRBD1 as a possible D gene (5 bases). This sample comprised CD4+ T cells sorted from PBMCs, obtained about 23 months after vaccination. The TCR originated in a man aged 50 to 69 who received an inactivated influenza vaccine. CDR3 nucleotide sequence: TGTGCCAGCACCATCAGGGCGGGAGGCACTGAAGCTTTCTTT. It encodes CASTIRAGGTEAFF.